The 15 T cell receptor beta chains below were found in one sample sequenced in a study of lymphopenia after photon versus proton radiotherapy. Sequencing was performed with immunoSEQ multiplex PCR; in TCRdb, only in-frame clones are kept and a portion is missing. The sample has tens of thousands of clones, 89% seen once. The sequencing used peripheral blood, collected from a patient treated with proton-based radiotherapy. The receptors derive from a woman in her 70s with pancreatic cancer. Some clones in this sample may be carry-over from other donors' samples.

This rearrangement joins TRBV13 to TRBJ1-2, with a tentative D call TRBD1 (6 bases). The germline gives CDR1 PRHDT, CDR2 FYEKMQ (reference sequence). The CDR3 contains 15 residues. V lost 6 bases and J 0 bases, leaving 14 bases between the germline ends. The CDR3 region has the DNA TGTGCCAGCAGTTCAACAGGGCTGGCTAACTATGGCTACACCTTC. Its translation: CASSSTGLANYGYTF.

The chain couples TRBV12-1 to TRBJ2-1; TRBD2 is the table's D call, not checked against the DNA. TRBV12-1 represents a pseudogene. The CDR3 has 15 amino acids. The CDR3 DNA sequence: TGTGCCAGCAGCTCCGGAGGGGTAGCGCAGAATGAGCAGTTCTTC. This gives the protein CASSSGGVAQNEQFF.

V usage is TRBV4-1 and J usage is TRBJ2-2, with a tentative D call TRBD1 (5 bases). V dropped 4 bases and J dropped 4 bases, with 25 bases sitting between them. The CDR3 has 19 amino acids. CDR1 MGHRA and CDR2 YSYEKL come from the germline V gene. The CDR3 spells CASSLLIRIQGRSTGELFF. In nucleotides, the CDR3 is TGCGCCAGCAGCCTACTAATAAGGATCCAGGGTAGGAGCACCGGGGAGCTGTTTTTT.

In DNA form, the CDR3 reads TGCAGCGTTGAAAGGACAGGGGGAGGCGAGTTCGGCTACACCTTC. It codes for CSVERTGGGEFGYTF. The V and J genes are TRBV29-1 and TRBJ1-2, with 10 bases identical to TRBD1. This CDR3 spans 15 amino acids. Germline-derived CDR1 and CDR2 are SQVTM and ANQGSEA. The trim removed 2 bases at V and 8 bases at J, leaving 11 bases unmatched.

The CDR3 DNA follows: TGTGCCAGCCGGACAGGGGATCCCTACGAGCAGTACTTC. As protein: CASRTGDPYEQYF. The J gene is TRBJ2-7, the V gene TRBV28, with 9 positions matching TRBD1. CDR3 length: 13 amino acids. CDR1 and CDR2 from the germline V gene are MDHEN and SYDVKM. The ends lost 8 bases at V and 2 bases at J; junction bases unmatched: 4.

CDR3 amino acids: CASSRQGANTEAFF. CDR3 bases: TGTGCCAGTAGTCGACAGGGGGCAAACACTGAAGCTTTCTTT. This chain links TRBV19 with TRBJ1-1; 10 nucleotides match TRBD1. Germline V CDR1 and CDR2: LNHDA, SQIVND (reference sequence). The V gene end was trimmed by 5 bases and the J gene end by 2 bases; junction bases not matched to a gene: 2. This CDR3 spans 14 amino acids.

The rearrangement links TRBV9 to TRBJ2-5, with no clear D. This CDR3 is 15 amino acids long. The germline V gene has CDR1 SGDLS and CDR2 YYNGEE. V gave up 3 bases and J gave up 5 bases, with 17 bases separating them. The DNA for the CDR3 is TGTGCCAGCAGCGCAGCTCCGGGCGTAACGGAGACCCAGTACTTC. Translated, it gives CASSAAPGVTETQYF.

The rearrangement uses TRBV20-1 and TRBJ2-1; D perhaps matches TRBD2 (5 bases). The CDR3 is made up of 11 amino acids. Germline CDR1 and CDR2: DFQATT and SNEGSKA (reference sequence). In nucleotides, the CDR3 is TGCAGAGGGAGCTCCTACAATGAGCAGTTCTTC. This codes for CRGSSYNEQFF.

The chain links TRBV28 to TRBJ1-1, with TRBD1 as a possible D gene (5 bases). Germline CDR1 is MDHEN and CDR2 is SYDVKM. Deletions cut 3 bases from V and 9 bases from J, with 17 bases between. The CDR3 is 14 amino acids. CDR3 in amino acids: CASSFVRGGDQAFF. The CDR3 region has the DNA TGTGCCAGCAGTTTTGTGCGAGGAGGGGACCAAGCTTTCTTT.

The J gene is TRBJ2-7, the V gene TRBV14, with TRBD1 matching over 8 bases. Germline V gene lookup returns CDR1 SGHDN and CDR2 FVKESK. V was pared by 5 bases and J by 3 bases, with 15 bases of the junction left unmatched. This CDR3 is built from 17 residues. CDR3 in amino acids: CASSGQGLTGSIYEQYF. The DNA for the CDR3 is TGTGCCAGCAGCGGACAGGGTCTGACCGGAAGTATCTACGAGCAGTACTTC.

This clone came up a few times. J is TRBJ2-6 and V is TRBV5-1; D is unresolved. The CDR3 length is 16 residues. Per the germline V gene, CDR1 is SGHRS and CDR2 is YFSETQ. The germline V and J ends were trimmed by 3 bases and 0 bases, with 10 bases remaining between them. Here the CDR3 DNA reads TGCGCCAGCAGCTCTCAAATCTTCTCTGGGGCCAACGTCCTGACTTTC. This encodes CASSSQIFSGANVLTF. The variable domain in full, completed from reference TRBV5-1 and TRBJ2-6, reads KAGVTQTPRYLIKTRGQQVTLSCSPISGHRSVSWYQQTPGQGLQFLFEYFSETQRNKGNFPGRFSGRQFSNSRSEMNVSTLELGDSALYLCASSSQIFSGANVLTFGAGSRLTVL.

The rearrangement uses TRBV9 and TRBJ2-7; 7 bases map to TRBD1. The CDR3 is made up of 15 amino acids. Germline V gene lookup returns CDR1 SGDLS and CDR2 YYNGEE. Trimming removed 3 bases from V and 2 bases from J; junction bases left unmatched: 8. The CDR3 reads CASSEQTGRTYEQYF. The CDR3, as DNA: TGTGCCAGCAGCGAGCAGACAGGGCGTACCTACGAGCAGTACTTC.

The chain joins TRBV19 to TRBJ2-2, with TRBD1 matching over 9 bases. The CDR3 runs 15 residues. CDR1 is LNHDA and CDR2 is SQIVND in the germline V gene (reference sequence). Unmatched junction bases numbered 4, after V lost 5 bases and J lost 3 bases. The chain's CDR3 is CASSHRDRDTGELFF. In nucleotides, the CDR3 is TGTGCCAGTAGTCACCGGGACAGGGACACCGGGGAGCTGTTTTTT.

Only one count was recorded for this clone. The chain combines TRBV7-9 with TRBJ2-3; D is possibly TRBD1 (6 bases). CDR3 size: 15 residues. Germline values: CDR1 SEHNR, CDR2 FQNEAQ (reference sequence). V lost 1 base and J 2 bases, leaving 10 bases between the germline ends. The CDR3: CASSLGAGDTDTQYF. CDR3 bases: TGTGCCAGCAGCTTAGGTGCAGGGGACACAGATACGCAGTATTTT.

J is TRBJ2-7 and V is TRBV7-9; D tentatively fits TRBD1 or TRBD2 (7 bases each). V was clipped by 4 bases and J by 0 bases, with 16 bases between them. Germline V CDR1 and CDR2: SEHNR, FQNEAQ (reference sequence). CDR3 length: 16 residues. The CDR3 here is CASSSGGGGSSYEQYF. The CDR3 DNA is TGTGCCAGCAGCTCAGGGGGAGGCGGGAGCTCCTACGAGCAGTACTTC.